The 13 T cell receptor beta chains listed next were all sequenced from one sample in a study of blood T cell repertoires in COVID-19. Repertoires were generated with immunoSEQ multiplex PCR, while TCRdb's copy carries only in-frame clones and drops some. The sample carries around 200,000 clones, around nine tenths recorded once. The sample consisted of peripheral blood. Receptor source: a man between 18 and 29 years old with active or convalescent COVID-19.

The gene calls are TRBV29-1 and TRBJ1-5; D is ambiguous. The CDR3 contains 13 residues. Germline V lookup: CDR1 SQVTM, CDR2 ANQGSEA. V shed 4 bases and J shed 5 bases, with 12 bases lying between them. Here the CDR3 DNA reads TGCAGCGTTGGAGAGGGAGTGGATCAGCCCCAGCATTTT. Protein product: CSVGEGVDQPQHF.

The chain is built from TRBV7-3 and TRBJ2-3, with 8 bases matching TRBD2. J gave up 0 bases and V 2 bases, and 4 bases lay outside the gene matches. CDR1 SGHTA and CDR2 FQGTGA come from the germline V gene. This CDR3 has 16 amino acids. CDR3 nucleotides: TGTGCCAGCAGCTTAGTGGTAGCGGGGAGCACAGATACGCAGTATTTT. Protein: CASSLVVAGSTDTQYF.

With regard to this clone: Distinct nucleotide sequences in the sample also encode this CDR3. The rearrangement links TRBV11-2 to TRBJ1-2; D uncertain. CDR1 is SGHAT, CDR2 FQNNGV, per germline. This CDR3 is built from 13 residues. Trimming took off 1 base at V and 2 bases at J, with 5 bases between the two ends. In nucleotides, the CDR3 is TGTGCCAGCAGCTTAGGACAAAACTATGGCTACACCTTC. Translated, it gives CASSLGQNYGYTF.

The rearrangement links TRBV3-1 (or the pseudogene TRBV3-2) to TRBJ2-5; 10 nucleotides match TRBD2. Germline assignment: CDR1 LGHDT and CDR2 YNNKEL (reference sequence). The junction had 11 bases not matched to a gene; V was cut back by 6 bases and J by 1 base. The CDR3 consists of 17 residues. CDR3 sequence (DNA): TGTGCCAGCAGAGAACCAGCGGGGGGGCCGGGCCAAGAGACCCAGTACTTC. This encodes CASREPAGGPGQETQYF.

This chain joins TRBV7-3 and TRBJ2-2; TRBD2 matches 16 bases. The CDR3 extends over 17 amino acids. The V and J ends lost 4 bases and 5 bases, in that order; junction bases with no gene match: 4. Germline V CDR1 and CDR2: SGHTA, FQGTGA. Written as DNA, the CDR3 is TGTGCCAGCAGCTCAACGGGACTAGCGGGGGGGACCGGGGAGCTGTTTTTT. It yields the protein CASSSTGLAGGTGELFF.

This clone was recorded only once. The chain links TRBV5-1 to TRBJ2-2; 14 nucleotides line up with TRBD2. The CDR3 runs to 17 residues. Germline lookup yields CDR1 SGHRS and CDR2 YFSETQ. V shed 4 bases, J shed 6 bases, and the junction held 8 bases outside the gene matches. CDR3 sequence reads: CASSPRTSGGSPGELFF. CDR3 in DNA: TGCGCCAGCAGCCCCAGGACTAGCGGGGGGAGTCCCGGGGAGCTGTTTTTT.

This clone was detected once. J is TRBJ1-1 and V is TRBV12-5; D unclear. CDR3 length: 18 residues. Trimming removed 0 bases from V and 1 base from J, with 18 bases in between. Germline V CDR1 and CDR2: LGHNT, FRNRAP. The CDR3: CASGLVPGTSRSNTEAFF. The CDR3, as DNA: TGTGCTAGTGGTTTGGTCCCCGGTACCTCAAGATCGAACACTGAAGCTTTCTTT.

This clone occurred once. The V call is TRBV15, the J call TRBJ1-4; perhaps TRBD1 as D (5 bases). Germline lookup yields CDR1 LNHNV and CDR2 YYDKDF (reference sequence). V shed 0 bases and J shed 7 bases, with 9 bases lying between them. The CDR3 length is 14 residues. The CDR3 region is CATSRDGGGEKLFF. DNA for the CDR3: TGTGCCACCAGCAGAGATGGGGGAGGTGAAAAACTGTTTTTT.

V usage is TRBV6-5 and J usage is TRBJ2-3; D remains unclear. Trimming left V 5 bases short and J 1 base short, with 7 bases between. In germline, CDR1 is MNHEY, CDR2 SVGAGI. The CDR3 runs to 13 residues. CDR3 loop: CASSPRGTDTQYF. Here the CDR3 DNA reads TGTGCCAGCAGTCCCCGGGGCACAGATACGCAGTATTTT.

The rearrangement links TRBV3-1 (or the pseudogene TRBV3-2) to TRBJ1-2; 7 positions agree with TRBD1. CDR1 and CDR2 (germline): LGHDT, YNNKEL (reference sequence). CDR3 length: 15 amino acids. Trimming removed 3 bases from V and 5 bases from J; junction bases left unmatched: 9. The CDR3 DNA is TGTGCCAGCAGCCAGCATCAGGGACAGATGTATGGCTACACCTTC. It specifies CASSQHQGQMYGYTF.

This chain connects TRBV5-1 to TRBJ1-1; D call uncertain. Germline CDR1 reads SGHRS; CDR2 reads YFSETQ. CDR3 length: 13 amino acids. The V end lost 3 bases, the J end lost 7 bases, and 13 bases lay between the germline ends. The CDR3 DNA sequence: TGCGCCAGCAGCTATAACCCGGGTAATGAAGCTTTCTTT. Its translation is CASSYNPGNEAFF.

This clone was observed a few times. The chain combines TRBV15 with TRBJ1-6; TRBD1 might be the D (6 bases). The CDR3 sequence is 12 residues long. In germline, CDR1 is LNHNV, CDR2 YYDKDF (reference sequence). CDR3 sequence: CASSRGNSPLHF. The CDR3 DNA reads TGTGCTTCGTCCAGGGGCAATTCACCCCTCCACTTT.

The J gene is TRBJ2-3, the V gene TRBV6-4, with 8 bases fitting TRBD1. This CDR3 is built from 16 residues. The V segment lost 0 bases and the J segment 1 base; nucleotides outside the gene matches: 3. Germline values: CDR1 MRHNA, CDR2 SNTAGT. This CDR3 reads CASSDSAGGGTDTQYF. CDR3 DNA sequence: TGTGCCAGCAGTGACTCAGCAGGGGGCGGCACAGATACGCAGTATTTT.